This TCR beta chain was found in a study of human T cells and chemical hapten exposure listed by TCRdb under 2021. In the study overall: For sensitization, 2% DPC in acetone was applied to a roughly 2 cm by roughly 2 cm area of upper inner arm skin. Throughout the approximately 25-week study period, patients were also given weekly therapeutic DPC doses on the scalp. Patch testing was performed on the upper back with Finn chambers containing 0.01% DPC, and the patch tests were scored after 6 days according to International Contact Dermatitis Research Group standards. Most of the patients in the cohort were female, and the cohort covered alopecia areata with under or over 50% scalp involvement, alopecia totalis and alopecia universalis. The libraries were sequenced as a pool, and the TCR yield per sample differed mostly because of small variations in library volumes within the pool. This study followed changes in the peripheral blood TCR repertoire in vivo during primary and secondary sensitization of alopecia patients to the hapten diphenylcyclopropenone (DPC). Blood samples were taken from patients before sensitization (week 0) and then at 2, 6 and about 24 weeks after DPC sensitization. Twenty-nine alopecia patients gave blood for TCR sequencing at one to four time points (pre-sensitization, 2, 6 and 24 weeks). Results and caveats for the whole study, not just this receptor: Repeated subsampling changed both the strength of the expansion versus patch-test correlation and the threshold at which that correlation became significant. Patch test score correlated positively with the number of PT1 expanded TCRs, reaching significance at thresholds 8, 16 and 32 but not at 4. Because every patient had alopecia, a presumed autoimmune disease, the patients' immune response might differ from that of healthy individuals. No change with DPC sensitization was found in the number of TCRs above 1 in 1000 frequency, and no evidence of global repertoire structure alterations was found. Expanded TCRs formed significantly more large CDR3 similarity clusters than pre-sensitization or healthy control sets, consistent with antigen-driven responses.

Library preparation was by RACE. Sequencing relied on a NextSeq 500. During library preparation, unique molecular identifiers were attached to individual cDNA molecules so that TCRs could be counted quantitatively and reproducibly. For every blood RNA sample, sequencing covered both the TCR alpha and TCR beta chains. Per the original workflow: A median of about 87,000 TCRs per sample was observed, with a range of roughly 23,224 to 750,000. V, J and CDR3 annotation of the TCR reads was performed with the Decombinator software suite. For the PS versus PT1 abundance plots, all samples were subsampled to the same number of TCRs (28,000). TCRs were defined as expanded if absent before sensitization and observed at least eight times at the 2-week time point. TCRdb reprocessed the public reads (quality trimming at Q25 with fastp, clone calling with MiXCR) and kept in-frame beta chains. Rows are unified per CDR3 protein, each entry keeping the most common DNA and genes. For this entry, the V and J calls and clone size follow TCRdb and not the study's own pipeline. Here the sample has fewer than 85,000 distinct CDR3 sequences; roughly 12% occur a single time. The ten largest account for roughly 1.4% of the sample.

The sample's time point label, in plain terms: patch test 2, 6 weeks after DPC sensitization. The treatment or condition tag for this specimen amounts to: therapeutic diphenylcyclopropenone sensitization with weekly scalp DPC. At each patch-test visit, blood was drawn before the patch test was applied. Patients were eligible if aged 18 to 70, diagnosed with alopecia and judged suitable for DPC therapy, and pregnant patients were excluded. Total RNA was extracted from unfractionated whole blood that had been collected in Tempus Blood RNA tubes. Turning to this clonotype: No antigen is known for it. Per-nucleotide qualities are absent, and no much larger clonotype sits a single base away.

This receptor was taken from a man between 18 and 35 years old with alopecia areata. Some clones in this sample may be carry-over from other donors' samples. The material was whole blood, obtained in connection with sensitization to the hapten diphenylcyclopropenone (DPC).

The nucleotide sequence reads as follows: TGTGCCAGCAGCCCAGGGAGGGCCAATGAGCAGTTCTTC. Translated, this gives CASSPGRANEQFF. The chain is encoded by TRBV7-2 joined to TRBJ2-1, with 7 bases aligning to TRBD2. The CDR3 numbers 13 residues from cysteine through phenylalanine. The retained sequence is limited to the CDR3, 39 bases, with the frame set at the first base. Germline trimming: 5 bases from V, 6 bases from J; junction bases outside gene matches: 4. Based on the germline V gene, the CDR1 and CDR2 sequences are SGHTA and FQGNSA.